One and the same sample provided the 25 T cell receptor beta chains below, sequenced in a study of blood T cells in healthy people across ages. A sample-barcoded 5' primer and a J-beta primer mix were used in a second PCR of roughly 7 to 12 cycles. TCRdb independently ran MiXCR on the 5' RACE reads; one entry per CDR3 protein. This table has about 1,500,000 distinct CDR3 sequences, roughly 45% appearing once. Source material: blood. These receptors all come from a woman aged 18-30 years in good health.

This rearrangement joins TRBV24-1 to TRBJ2-5, with 8 bases matching TRBD2. The germline gives CDR1 KGHDR, CDR2 SFDVKD. The trim removed 3 bases at V and 4 bases at J, leaving 6 bases unmatched. The CDR3 runs 15 residues. The CDR3 bases are TGTGCCACCAGTGATGGCGGGAGGAAAGGAGAGACCCAGTACTTC. It specifies CATSDGGRKGETQYF.

In its sample, this clonotype was seen a few times. The chain combines TRBV7-8 with TRBJ2-5, with D perhaps being TRBD1 or TRBD2 (5 bases each). The CDR3 consists of 14 residues. V was pared by 7 bases and J by 7 bases, with 19 bases between. From germline, CDR1 is SGHVS and CDR2 FQNEAQ. The CDR3 nucleotides read TGTGCCAGCACCATTACCGGGACCCTTGGGACCCAGTACTTC. This sequence encodes CASTITGTLGTQYF.

This clonotype was seen only a few times. CDR3 DNA sequence: TGCGCCAGCAGCCCCGGGCCGCCCTACTCGTCTAACTATGGCTACACCTTC. It codes for CASSPGPPYSSNYGYTF. The rearrangement uses TRBV5-1 and TRBJ1-2; no definite D call. V lost 4 bases, J lost 0 bases, and 19 bases lay in between. This CDR3 spans 17 amino acids. Germline values: CDR1 SGHRS, CDR2 YFSETQ. The full variable domain, rest sourced from reference TRBV5-1 and TRBJ1-2, is KAGVTQTPRYLIKTRGQQVTLSCSPISGHRSVSWYQQTPGQGLQFLFEYFSETQRNKGNFPGRFSGRQFSNSRSEMNVSTLELGDSALYLCASSPGPPYSSNYGYTFGSGTRLTVV.

The chain is built from TRBV6-5 and TRBJ2-5; a weak D match, TRBD1 (5 bases). CDR3 length equals 15 residues. V lost 5 bases, J lost 11 bases, and 24 bases lay in between. Germline V gene data show CDR1 as MNHEY and CDR2 as SVGAGI. The CDR3 region has the DNA TGTGCCAGCAGTGCACTACGGACATCGGTCTTAGAGCAGTACTTC. Protein product: CASSALRTSVLEQYF.

This chain links TRBV15 with TRBJ1-4, with 8 positions matching TRBD1. Germline-derived CDR1 and CDR2 are LNHNV and YYDKDF (reference sequence). The CDR3 is made up of 18 amino acids. Trimming cost V 1 base and J 4 bases; bases outside gene matches: 11. The CDR3 DNA sequence: TGTGCCACCAGCAGAGTAAGACAGGGGCTTGGTAGTAATGAAAAACTGTTTTTT. As protein: CATSRVRQGLGSNEKLFF.

About this clonotype itself: An end of the junction differs from the germline gene, which may be a read error. The rearrangement joins TRBV7-2 to TRBJ1-4; perhaps TRBD1 as D (6 bases). Germline lookup yields CDR1 SGHTA and CDR2 FQGNSA. This CDR3 comprises 15 residues. CDR3 region: CASSLGGGRSEKLFF. CDR3 nucleotides: TGCGCCAGCAGCTTGGGCGGGGGCCGCAGTGAAAAACTGTTTTTT.

This clonotype was counted between two and nine times. The chain joins TRBV20-1 to TRBJ2-1; D is tentatively TRBD1 or TRBD2 (5 bases each). The V and J ends lost 7 bases and 2 bases respectively, with 12 bases between them. Germline CDR1 DFQATT, CDR2 SNEGSKA (reference sequence). The CDR3 runs to 13 residues. The CDR3 DNA sequence: TGCAGTGTCCCCGGGGACCCCTACAATGAGCAGTTCTTC. Translation gives CSVPGDPYNEQFF.

The chain couples TRBV24-1 to TRBJ2-5; 7 bases fit TRBD1. Germline V gene sequence: CDR1 KGHDR, CDR2 SFDVKD. The CDR3 runs 15 residues. J was trimmed by 4 bases and V by 3 bases; bases with no gene match: 7. The CDR3 region is CATSDTRQGRETQYF. The CDR3 DNA is TGTGCCACCAGTGATACCCGACAGGGCAGAGAGACCCAGTACTTC.

The chain links TRBV30 to TRBJ1-4, with 8 bases fitting TRBD1. The germline gives CDR1 GTSNPN, CDR2 SVGIG (reference sequence). V lost 2 bases, J lost 7 bases, and 6 bases stayed unmatched. The CDR3 runs 14 residues. CDR3 coding DNA: TGTGCCTGGAGTAGGGACAGGAGAGGTGAAAAACTGTTTTTT. As protein: CAWSRDRRGEKLFF.

This clonotype was seen only a few times. The chain is built from TRBV20-1 and TRBJ2-7; tentative D call: TRBD2 (6 bases). Germline CDR1 reads DFQATT; CDR2 reads SNEGSKA (reference sequence). This CDR3 has 15 amino acids. V shed 1 base and J shed 0 bases, with 13 bases lying between them. CDR3 bases: TGCAGTGCTAGAGGGTGGGGGGAACGCTCCTACGAGCAGTACTTC. It specifies CSARGWGERSYEQYF.

This clonotype has ten or more counts. The V and J genes are TRBV10-3 and TRBJ2-3; 12 nucleotides align to TRBD2. The V gene end was trimmed by 6 bases and the J gene end by 3 bases; junction bases not matched to a gene: 1. This CDR3 comprises 14 residues. Germline V gene data show CDR1 as ENHRY and CDR2 as SYGVKD. In DNA, the CDR3 is TGTGCCATCAGCGGACTAGCGGGGACAGATACGCAGTATTTT. Amino acid sequence: CAISGLAGTDTQYF.

The chain recombines TRBV11-3 with TRBJ2-1, with 9 bases lining up with TRBD2. The junction had 6 bases not matched to a gene; V was cut back by 6 bases and J by 6 bases. The CDR3 loop spans 14 amino acids. The germline CDR1 and CDR2 sequences are SGHNT and YENEEA. CDR3 DNA sequence: TGTGCCAGCAGTTCGGGGACTAGCCTCAATGAGCAGTTCTTC. Amino acid sequence: CASSSGTSLNEQFF.

This clonotype has just a few counts. The J gene is TRBJ1-1, the V gene TRBV5-1; D gene ambiguous. The CDR3 length is 13 residues. Germline V gene data show CDR1 as SGHRS and CDR2 as YFSETQ. V was shortened by 0 bases and J by 3 bases, with 6 bases between the two germline ends. The CDR3 here is CASSLGHYTEAFF. CDR3 DNA: TGCGCCAGCAGCTTGGGTCACTACACTGAAGCTTTCTTT.

The chain recombines TRBV27 with TRBJ2-3, with TRBD2 matching over 7 bases. Germline V gives CDR1 MNHEY, CDR2 SMNVEV (reference sequence). J gave up 5 bases and V 7 bases, and 15 bases lay outside the gene matches. The CDR3 covers 16 residues. The CDR3 here is CASTHLGGGQKDTQYF. CDR3 coding DNA: TGTGCCAGCACCCACTTGGGGGGAGGGCAAAAAGATACGCAGTATTTT.

This chain joins TRBV6-1 and TRBJ2-7; 10 bases match TRBD2. This CDR3 region has 16 residues. Trimming cost V 4 bases and J 7 bases; bases outside gene matches: 13. Germline CDR1 and CDR2: MNHNS and SASEGT. CDR3 coding DNA: TGTGCCAGCAGTGTAGCCGGGACTAGCGTATACAATGAGCAGTACTTC. It encodes CASSVAGTSVYNEQYF.

J is TRBJ1-3 and V is TRBV10-3; TRBD1 is a possible D gene (6 bases). V shed 2 bases and J shed 0 bases, with 11 bases lying between them. CDR3 size: 16 residues. Germline V lookup: CDR1 ENHRY, CDR2 SYGVKD. CDR3 nucleotide sequence: TGTGCCATCAGTGAGGGGGGACATTTCTCTGGAAACACCATATATTTT. Amino acids: CAISEGGHFSGNTIYF.

CDR3 loop: CASSASRGLAKNIQYF. CDR3 nucleotides: TGTGCCAGCAGTGCTTCTAGAGGCCTAGCCAAAAACATTCAGTACTTC. This chain links TRBV2 with TRBJ2-4; D uncertain. Trimming took off 4 bases at V and 0 bases at J, with 13 bases between the two ends. Germline assignment: CDR1 SNHLY and CDR2 FYNNEI. This CDR3 spans 16 amino acids.

The rearrangement joins TRBV2 to TRBJ2-7; D remains unclear. The tail of the sequence fits TRBJ2-5 better, so the J call may be wrong. The V gene's germline CDR1 is SNHLY and CDR2 FYNNEI. The CDR3 spans 13 residues. The CDR3 loop reads CASSEHVGETQYF. The CDR3 nucleotides are TGTGCCAGCAGTGAACACGTAGGAGAGACCCAGTACTTC.

This chain uses TRBV24-1 with TRBJ2-2; D gene uncertain. The CDR3 consists of 15 residues. The ends were cut back, 3 bases at V and 2 bases at J, with 9 bases in the middle. CDR1 and CDR2 from the germline V gene are KGHDR and SFDVKD. The CDR3 nucleotides read TGTGCCACCAGTGATGGTGACCCAAACACCGGGGAGCTGTTTTTT. It specifies CATSDGDPNTGELFF.

This CDR3 reads CAWSVSAVSTDTQYF. CDR3 DNA sequence: TGTGCCTGGAGTGTTTCGGCGGTTAGCACAGATACGCAGTATTTT. The rearrangement joins TRBV30 to TRBJ2-3; D is uncertain. Looked up from germline, CDR1 is GTSNPN and CDR2 is SVGIG (reference sequence). The V end was cut by 0 bases, the J end by 0 bases, with 10 bases between. CDR3 size: 15 residues.

The table lists this clonotype with a few counts. This chain connects TRBV5-6 to TRBJ2-1; the D gene could be TRBD1 or TRBD2 (5 bases each). The V gene's germline CDR1 is SGHDT and CDR2 YYEEEE. The ends were cut back, 8 bases at V and 2 bases at J, with 20 bases in the middle. The CDR3 loop spans 16 amino acids. The CDR3, as DNA: TGTGCCAGTAGCGTGGGGTGGGACGGAACCTACAATGAGCAGTTCTTC. Protein sequence: CASSVGWDGTYNEQFF. The full variable domain, completed using reference TRBV5-6 and TRBJ2-1, is DAGVTQSPTHLIKTRGQQVTLRCSPKSGHDTVSWYQQALGQGPQFIFQYYEEEERQRGNFPDRFSGHQFPNYSSELNVNALLLGDSALYLCASSVGWDGTYNEQFFGPGTRLTVL.

This clonotype came up a few times. The genes are TRBV5-1 and TRBJ1-1; the D is unclear. Trimming took 3 bases from V and 4 from J, leaving 13 bases between them. Germline values: CDR1 SGHRS, CDR2 YFSETQ. The CDR3 totals 14 residues. CDR3: CASSSAGGPTEAFF. The CDR3 DNA is TGCGCCAGCAGCTCCGCGGGAGGACCCACTGAAGCTTTCTTT.

The V call is TRBV5-5, the J call TRBJ2-1; 8 nucleotides align to TRBD1. CDR3 size: 16 residues. In germline, CDR1 is SGHKS, CDR2 YYEKEE (reference sequence). J lost 8 bases, V lost 3 bases, and 13 bases had no gene match. CDR3 sequence: CASSSDGTGILDEQFF. Here the CDR3 DNA reads TGTGCCAGCAGCTCAGACGGGACAGGCATTCTGGATGAGCAGTTCTTC. The full variable domain, rest sourced from reference TRBV5-5 and TRBJ2-1, is DAGVTQSPTHLIKTRGQQVTLRCSPISGHKSVSWYQQVLGQGPQFIFQYYEKEERGRGNFPDRFSARQFPNYSSELNVNALLLGDSALYLCASSSDGTGILDEQFFGPGTRLTVL.

The rearrangement links TRBV5-1 to TRBJ1-6; 8 nucleotides match TRBD1. Germline values: CDR1 SGHRS, CDR2 YFSETQ. With 4 bases clipped from V and 10 bases from J, the junction kept 10 bases outside the gene matches. This CDR3 region has 15 residues. CDR3 sequence reads: CASSLPRQGNSPLHF. CDR3 sequence (DNA): TGCGCCAGCAGCCTGCCCCGACAGGGGAACTCACCCCTCCACTTT.

Only a few counts were recorded for this clonotype. The rearrangement links TRBV5-1 to TRBJ2-7; D call uncertain. The CDR3 consists of 13 residues. Germline V gene lookup returns CDR1 SGHRS and CDR2 YFSETQ. V was cut by 1 base and J by 0 bases, with 5 bases left in between. The CDR3: CASSLRNSYEQYF. CDR3 bases: TGCGCCAGCAGCTTGCGCAACTCCTACGAGCAGTACTTC.